Listed here is a single T cell receptor beta chain. The data originate from a study of technical replicates of blood from a few donors. Using immunoSEQ multiplex PCR, the repertoire was profiled, and TCRdb retains in-frame clones only, with some absent. Of just over 60,000 clones listed, about 87% are singletons. J was trimmed by 1 base and V by 8 bases; bases with no gene match: 7. Germline V gene lookup returns CDR1 SGHAT and CDR2 FQNNGV. The CDR3 consists of 14 residues. The genes are TRBV11-2 and TRBJ2-7, with 8 nucleotides matching TRBD2. Sample: PBMCs. The clonotype comes from a human donor in good health. Some clones in this sample may be carry-over from other donors' samples. CDR3: CASLPGLGSYEQYF. The CDR3 bases are TGTGCCAGCCTTCCGGGACTAGGATCCTACGAGCAGTACTTC.